Following are 26 T cell receptor beta chains from one sample sequenced in a study of blood T cells in healthy people across ages. Next came a second PCR, run for about 7 to 12 cycles, which used a sample-barcoded 5' primer along with a J-beta primer mix. TCRdb reprocessed the 5' RACE reads with MiXCR, giving one entry per CDR3 protein. The data show some 1.5 million distinct CDR3 sequences, 28% seen once. The sample comprised blood. Every receptor here comes from a woman in her twenties or thirties in good health.

This rearrangement joins TRBV7-2 to TRBJ1-1; D is possibly TRBD1 (6 bases). Germline V gene sequence: CDR1 SGHTA, CDR2 FQGNSA. Trimming removed 5 bases from V and 0 bases from J, with 13 bases in between. The CDR3 is 15 amino acids. As DNA, the CDR3 is TGTGCCAGCAGCCCCCACAGGGTCATGAACACTGAAGCTTTCTTT. Amino acid sequence: CASSPHRVMNTEAFF.

This clonotype was detected only a few times. This chain connects TRBV4-3 to TRBJ1-6; D ambiguous. Trimming pared 2 bases from V and 9 bases from J, leaving 11 bases between. Germline CDR1 LGHNA, CDR2 YSLEER. The CDR3 runs 14 residues. DNA for the CDR3: TGCGCCAGCAGCCAAATCCGTGTCGGTTCACCCCTCCACTTT. It is translated as CASSQIRVGSPLHF.

The J gene is TRBJ2-5, the V gene TRBV30; tentative D call: TRBD1 (6 bases). The CDR3 consists of 14 residues. CDR1 is GTSNPN, CDR2 SVGIG, per germline (reference sequence). Trimming took off 1 base at V and 4 bases at J, with 13 bases between the two ends. The CDR3 bases are TGTGCCTGGAGTGCCTCGGGCAGGGGAGAGACCCAGTACTTC. This sequence encodes CAWSASGRGETQYF.

Note on this clonotype: One base away lies a much larger clone, so this may be a sequencing read error. This chain connects TRBV29-1 to TRBJ2-5; D tentatively fits TRBD1 or TRBD2 (5 bases each). V lost 6 bases, J lost 11 bases, and 19 bases lay in between. Germline CDR1 is SQVTM and CDR2 is ANQGSEA. The CDR3 sequence is 12 residues long. The chain's CDR3 is CSVAGAGPEQYF. CDR3 DNA sequence: TGCAGCGTCGCCGGGGCAGGTCCTGAGCAGTACTTC.

The V and J genes are TRBV5-1 and TRBJ2-4; D uncertain. This CDR3 comprises 16 residues. The germline gives CDR1 SGHRS, CDR2 YFSETQ. Trimming left V 0 bases short and J 0 bases short, with 10 bases between. The CDR3 is CASSLAGRLAKNIQYF. CDR3 DNA: TGCGCCAGCAGCTTGGCCGGTAGACTAGCCAAAAACATTCAGTACTTC.

The sample holds many counts of this clonotype. The V call is TRBV4-3, the J call TRBJ1-2; maybe TRBD1 (6 bases). Germline values: CDR1 LGHNA, CDR2 YSLEER. V was cut by 0 bases and J by 5 bases, with 10 bases left in between. The CDR3 is 14 residues long. CDR3 coding DNA: TGCGCCAGCAGCCAAGAAGGGACACCTTATGGCTACACCTTC. Amino acids: CASSQEGTPYGYTF.

Turning to this clonotype: This sequence may be a read error, since a much larger clone differs from it by one base. This chain connects TRBV18 to TRBJ1-2; D is perhaps TRBD1 (5 bases). The CDR3 consists of 13 residues. From germline, CDR1 is KGHSH and CDR2 LQKENI. The CDR3 DNA sequence: TGTGCCAGCTCAACGACGGGGGACTATGGCTACATCTTC. Residues: CASSTTGDYGYIF.

The chain employs TRBV20-1 and TRBJ2-1, with 10 bases that match TRBD2. This CDR3 is built from 15 residues. V shed 0 bases, J shed 8 bases, and the junction held 7 bases outside the gene matches. Germline CDR1 is DFQATT and CDR2 is SNEGSKA (reference sequence). CDR3 region: CSARDQREGRHEQFF. CDR3 bases: TGCAGTGCTAGAGATCAGCGGGAGGGCCGTCATGAGCAGTTCTTC.

This clonotype showed up many times. The gene calls are TRBV12-3 or TRBV12-4 and TRBJ1-6; a weak D match, TRBD1 (6 bases). Trimming took off 6 bases at V and 7 bases at J, with 16 bases between the two ends. This CDR3 has 15 amino acids. CDR3 loop: CASSARAGANSPLHF. The CDR3 bases are TGTGCCAGCAGCGCCCGGGCAGGGGCGAATTCACCCCTCCACTTT.

About this clonotype itself: Relative to the germline gene, one junction end is altered; a read error may explain this. This rearrangement joins TRBV5-1 to TRBJ2-7; 10 bases line up with TRBD2. The J call is uncertain, as TRBJ2-5 better fits the DNA end. Germline-derived CDR1 and CDR2 are SGHRS and YFSETQ. The CDR3 extends over 16 amino acids. The CDR3 is CAGSLGASGGRETQYF. For the CDR3, the DNA is TGCGCCGGCAGCTTGGGGGCTAGCGGGGGCAGAGAGACCCAGTACTTC.

The chain uses TRBV11-3 and TRBJ2-1; 13 bases fit TRBD2. From germline, CDR1 is SGHNT and CDR2 YENEEA. With 4 bases clipped from V and 8 bases from J, the junction kept 8 bases outside the gene matches. The CDR3 covers 16 residues. This chain's CDR3 is CASSSRTSGSIYEQFF. The DNA of the CDR3 is TGTGCCAGCAGCTCGCGGACTAGCGGGAGTATATATGAGCAGTTCTTC.

This clonotype was seen a handful of times. This chain joins TRBV12-3 or TRBV12-4 and TRBJ2-7, with 7 bases matching TRBD1. Trimming took 8 bases from V and 7 from J; bases not matched to a gene: 11. The CDR3 length is 13 residues. The CDR3 DNA sequence: TGTGCCAGCGGGGAAAGGGGGCTGGGGGAGCAGTACTTC. Residues: CASGERGLGEQYF.

This clonotype has ten or more counts. The CDR3 sequence: CSARAGGGETQYF. In DNA form, the CDR3 reads TGCAGTGCTAGAGCGGGAGGCGGGGAGACCCAGTACTTC. The chain is built from TRBV20-1 and TRBJ2-5; 7 nucleotides line up with TRBD2. CDR3 size: 13 residues. Germline V CDR1 and CDR2: DFQATT, SNEGSKA (reference sequence). The J segment lost 5 bases and the V segment lost 1 base, leaving 4 bases of the junction unmatched.

The chain combines TRBV4-3 with TRBJ2-7, with D possibly TRBD1 on 6 matching bases. This CDR3 is built from 17 residues. Germline-derived CDR1 and CDR2 are LGHNA and YSLEER. V lost 4 bases and J lost 4, with 23 bases in between. The CDR3 bases are TGCGCCAGCAGCCCAAGGTGGACAGCGGAGATCTCTTACGAGCAGTACTTC. Translation gives CASSPRWTAEISYEQYF.

The chain combines TRBV7-2 with TRBJ2-3; TRBD2 matches at 8 bases. The V segment lost 3 bases and the J segment 0 bases; nucleotides outside the gene matches: 11. CDR3 length: 18 amino acids. Germline V gene data show CDR1 as SGHTA and CDR2 as FQGNSA. In DNA, the CDR3 is TGTGCCAGCAGCTTGAAAAAGCTCTCTAGCGGGAGCACAGATACGCAGTATTTT. Its protein is CASSLKKLSSGSTDTQYF.

This clonotype is a singleton in its sample. The rearrangement uses TRBV20-1 and TRBJ1-5; D possibly corresponds to TRBD1 (5 bases). V lost 7 bases and J 1 base, leaving 20 bases between the germline ends. This CDR3 is built from 16 residues. From germline, CDR1 is DFQATT and CDR2 SNEGSKA (reference sequence). The DNA of the CDR3 is TGCAGTGTCCCTCCGGCGGGGCTGGGAAGCAATCAGCCCCAGCATTTT. Protein product: CSVPPAGLGSNQPQHF.

J is TRBJ1-1 and V is TRBV12-3 or TRBV12-4, with unresolved D. CDR3 length equals 13 residues. V was shortened by 1 base and J by 10 bases, with 13 bases between the two germline ends. Here the CDR3 reads CASSLGTTDPAFF. The CDR3 DNA is TGTGCCAGCAGTTTAGGCACAACCGACCCAGCTTTCTTT.

The chain carries TRBV6-1 and TRBJ1-2; TRBD1 is a possible D gene (5 bases). The germline V and J ends were trimmed by 6 bases and 2 bases, with 13 bases remaining between them. The germline gives CDR1 MNHNS, CDR2 SASEGT. CDR3 length: 14 residues. CDR3 sequence reads: CASRAGSRNYGYTF. In DNA, the CDR3 is TGTGCCAGCAGGGCAGGGAGTAGGAACTATGGCTACACCTTC.

This clonotype was detected ten times or more. This chain uses TRBV24-1 with TRBJ2-1; D is unclear. The CDR3 loop spans 13 amino acids. Per the germline V gene, CDR1 is KGHDR and CDR2 is SFDVKD. V was pared by 3 bases and J by 5 bases, with 7 bases between. CDR3 nucleotides: TGTGCCACCAGTGATCCGACCGACAATGAGCAGTTCTTC. Its translation is CATSDPTDNEQFF.

The chain carries TRBV7-9 and TRBJ1-4, with D hard to call. V dropped 2 bases and J dropped 5 bases, with 12 bases sitting between them. The CDR3 is made up of 15 amino acids. CDR1 is SEHNR and CDR2 is FQNEAQ in the germline V gene (reference sequence). The CDR3 region is CASSLLGTENEKLFF. The CDR3 coding sequence is TGTGCCAGCAGCTTATTGGGAACGGAAAATGAAAAACTGTTTTTT.

This clonotype was counted a few times. The rearrangement uses TRBV5-1 and TRBJ1-2; D is possibly TRBD1 (5 bases). Germline values: CDR1 SGHRS, CDR2 YFSETQ. The CDR3 has 15 residues. V was trimmed by 4 bases and J by 0 bases, leaving 13 bases between them. Here the CDR3 DNA reads TGCGCCAGCAGCACGGGGGACGGAGCTAACTATGGCTACACCTTC. Its translation: CASSTGDGANYGYTF.

V usage is TRBV6-1 and J usage is TRBJ2-4; D is perhaps TRBD2 (5 bases). The CDR3 sequence is 15 residues long. Germline lookup yields CDR1 MNHNS and CDR2 SASEGT. Trimming left V 2 bases short and J 12 bases short, with 20 bases between. CDR3 nucleotides: TGTGCCAGCAGTGAAAATACGGGCTCTTCTCGGGATCAGTACTTC. It codes for CASSENTGSSRDQYF.

To note about this clonotype: This may stem from a read error, because a much larger clone lies one nucleotide away. V gene TRBV6-1 combines with J gene TRBJ2-4; tentative D call: TRBD1 (6 bases). Looked up from germline, CDR1 is MNHNS and CDR2 is SASEGT. The length of the CDR3 is 16 residues. V was pared by 10 bases and J by 5 bases, with 24 bases between. As DNA, the CDR3 is TGTGCCAACAGGGAGAGGGGTGGACGACTTGAAAACATTCAGTACTTC. Its translation: CANRERGGRLENIQYF.

This clonotype was observed a handful of times. This chain links TRBV7-2 with TRBJ2-3; D may be TRBD1 (5 bases). This CDR3 has 13 amino acids. In germline, CDR1 is SGHTA, CDR2 FQGNSA. Trimming left V 5 bases short and J 6 bases short, with 12 bases between. CDR3 coding DNA: TGTGCCAGCAGCGAAAACAGGCTTGATACGCAGTATTTT. Encoded protein: CASSENRLDTQYF.

The chain combines TRBV20-1 with TRBJ1-2, with 7 nucleotides matching TRBD1. V gave up 6 bases and J gave up 4 bases; unmatched junction bases: 5. CDR3 length: 12 residues. Germline loops: CDR1 DFQATT, CDR2 SNEGSKA (reference sequence). CDR3 in amino acids: CSAWDSFYGYTF. The CDR3 bases are TGCAGTGCCTGGGACAGCTTCTATGGCTACACCTTC.

This clonotype came up a few times. The chain is built from TRBV19 and TRBJ2-1, with 12 bases matching TRBD1. The trim removed 4 bases at V and 7 bases at J, leaving 17 bases unmatched. CDR1 is LNHDA and CDR2 is SQIVND in the germline V gene (reference sequence). The CDR3 covers 19 residues. The CDR3 DNA is TGTGCCAGTAGTACTGAATCCGGGACAGGGGGCGGACATGAGAATGAGCAGTTCTTC. This translates into CASSTESGTGGGHENEQFF.